This TCR beta chain emerged from a study of CD8+CD57+ T cells in acquired aplastic anemia. The sequenced patients had an expansion of CD8+CD57+ cells seen by flow cytometry. Genomic DNA, the template, was used for profiling of the TCR beta VDJ and CDR3. TCRdb reprocessed the reads with MiXCR, giving one entry per CDR3 protein. The sample lists some 98,000 distinct CDR3 sequences, approximately 73% occurring once. Germline CDR1 and CDR2: MGHDK and SYGVNS. This CDR3 is built from 18 residues. With V trimmed by 8 bases and J by 3 bases, 18 bases remained unmatched. This clonotype has a count of ten or more.

This chain connects TRBV25-1 to TRBJ2-1; 8 bases map to TRBD2. This TCR was recovered from a human donor with aplastic anemia. Input material: sorted CD4+, CD8+, or CD8+CD57+ T cells (not recorded which) from PBMCs. CDR3 coding DNA: TGTGCCAGCCCCGAAACCCCACTAGCGGCTCACCGCTACAATGAGCAGTTCTTC. Its translation is CASPETPLAAHRYNEQFF.